A single sample is the source of the 13 T cell receptor beta chains below, sequenced in a study of cytomegalovirus exposure and HLA in healthy donors. Primers included in the PCR were 60 Vbeta and 13 Jbeta primers. Clones were read by immunoSEQ multiplex PCR, and TCRdb kept only the in-frame ones, dropping some. The data show 95,000 to 150,000 clones, around 72% seen once. The sample taken for sequencing was PBMCs. The receptors stem from a woman aged 50 to 60 in good health and CMV-seropositive.

This chain links TRBV27 with TRBJ1-1, with a tentative D call TRBD1 (6 bases). V gave up 8 bases and J gave up 1 base, with 17 bases separating them. The CDR3 spans 15 residues. Germline V lookup: CDR1 MNHEY, CDR2 SMNVEV (reference sequence). The CDR3 coding sequence is TGTGCCAGCCGAAAAAATACAGGGTGGAACACTGAAGCTTTCTTT. Translating it yields CASRKNTGWNTEAFF.

This chain links TRBV5-1 with TRBJ2-1; 7 nucleotides match TRBD1. J was trimmed by 10 bases and V by 5 bases; bases with no gene match: 15. Germline V gives CDR1 SGHRS, CDR2 YFSETQ. CDR3 length: 15 residues. CDR3 nucleotides: TGCGCCAGCAGTTTTGACAGGGCCGGGCTCACGGAGCAGTTCTTC. The encoded protein is CASSFDRAGLTEQFF.

This chain uses TRBV18 with TRBJ2-5, with D perhaps TRBD1 (6 bases). This CDR3 contains 15 residues. V was cut by 1 base and J by 2 bases, with 11 bases left in between. CDR1 and CDR2 from the germline V gene are KGHSH and LQKENI. The CDR3 sequence: CASSPLDSKQETQYF. CDR3 nucleotides: TGTGCCAGCTCACCACTGGACAGTAAACAAGAGACCCAGTACTTC.

This clone appeared a single time. CDR3 sequence: CASSPGQYNEQFF. CDR3 DNA: TGTGCCAGCAGCCCCGGACAGTACAATGAGCAGTTCTTC. The chain combines TRBV6-4 with TRBJ2-1, with TRBD1 as a possible D gene (6 bases). Germline V gene lookup returns CDR1 MRHNA and CDR2 SNTAGT. The V end was cut by 6 bases, the J end by 4 bases, with 10 bases between. This CDR3 contains 13 residues.

The chain recombines TRBV5-1 with TRBJ2-3; 8 bases map to TRBD2. Germline V CDR1 and CDR2: SGHRS, YFSETQ. This CDR3 contains 14 residues. Germline trimming cut 7 bases from V and 5 bases from J; bases unmatched to any gene: 9. The chain's CDR3 is CASGPTSAEDTQYF. CDR3 DNA sequence: TGCGCCAGCGGCCCGACTAGCGCGGAAGATACGCAGTATTTT. The full variable domain, in which reference TRBV5-1 and TRBJ2-3 provide the parts outside the CDR3, is KAGVTQTPRYLIKTRGQQVTLSCSPISGHRSVSWYQQTPGQGLQFLFEYFSETQRNKGNFPGRFSGRQFSNSRSEMNVSTLELGDSALYLCASGPTSAEDTQYFGPGTRLTVL.

A few counts support this clone. V is TRBV10-3 and J is TRBJ1-1; D is perhaps TRBD1 (5 bases). CDR3 length: 13 amino acids. V lost 10 bases, J lost 6 bases, and 18 bases lay in between. CDR1 ENHRY and CDR2 SYGVKD come from the germline V gene. CDR3: CATKGGWGAEAFF. The CDR3, as DNA: TGTGCCACCAAGGGAGGCTGGGGCGCTGAAGCTTTCTTT.

This clone has only one observation. This sequence joins TRBV4-1 and TRBJ2-6, with a tentative D call TRBD1 (5 bases). Trimming left V 0 bases short and J 0 bases short, with 12 bases between. The CDR3 contains 18 residues. CDR1 is MGHRA and CDR2 is YSYEKL in the germline V gene. CDR3 sequence (DNA): TGCGCCAGCAGCCAAGATGGGCCAGGGTCCTCTGGGGCCAACGTCCTGACTTTC. It codes for CASSQDGPGSSGANVLTF.

J is TRBJ2-2 and V is TRBV7-2, with unresolved D. Germline-derived CDR1 and CDR2 are SGHTA and FQGNSA. The CDR3 is 16 residues long. V lost 5 bases and J 1 base, leaving 14 bases between the germline ends. CDR3 coding DNA: TGTGCCAGCAGCCGAGAGGTAGCCTTGAACACCGGGGAGCTGTTTTTT. Translated: CASSREVALNTGELFF.

This clone has only a few counts. The chain carries TRBV18 and TRBJ2-7, with 7 nucleotides matching TRBD1. V lost 3 bases and J lost 4; bases outside the gene matches: 3. The germline CDR1 and CDR2 sequences are KGHSH and LQKENI. CDR3 length equals 13 residues. DNA of the CDR3: TGTGCCAGCTCACCCCCGGGACAGTACGAGCAGTACTTC. Protein sequence: CASSPPGQYEQYF.

The CDR3 spells CASSPEGTNTGELFF. Written as DNA, the CDR3 is TGCGCCAGCAGCCCCGAGGGAACGAACACCGGGGAGCTGTTTTTT. This chain joins TRBV5-1 and TRBJ2-2; D may be TRBD2 (5 bases). V gave up 4 bases and J gave up 0 bases, with 10 bases separating them. There are 15 residues in the CDR3. Germline V gene lookup returns CDR1 SGHRS and CDR2 YFSETQ.

The J gene is TRBJ1-1, the V gene TRBV10-2, with a tentative D call TRBD1 (5 bases). The V end lost 0 bases, the J end lost 4 bases, and 9 bases lay between the germline ends. The CDR3 contains 14 residues. In germline, CDR1 is WSHSY, CDR2 SAAADI. In nucleotides, the CDR3 is TGCGCCAGCAGTGAGTCCGGGGGGGGCACTGAAGCTTTCTTT. Translation gives CASSESGGGTEAFF.

J is TRBJ2-1 and V is TRBV7-9; D gene unclear. V lost 6 bases to trimming and J lost 8 bases, with 8 bases between them. The CDR3 consists of 11 residues. Germline V gene data show CDR1 as SEHNR and CDR2 as FQNEAQ (reference sequence). The DNA of the CDR3 is TGTGCCAGCAGGAGAGTCCATGAGCAGTTCTTC. Protein product: CASRRVHEQFF.

This clone was counted only a few times. V and J are TRBV6-5 and TRBJ1-2; the D gene is possibly TRBD1 (6 bases). V lost 4 bases to trimming and J lost 7 bases, with 10 bases between them. CDR1 MNHEY and CDR2 SVGAGI come from the germline V gene. The CDR3 contains 12 residues. In DNA, the CDR3 is TGTGCCAGCAGTTCGGGGGGCAGTGGCTACACCTTC. Amino acid sequence: CASSSGGSGYTF.